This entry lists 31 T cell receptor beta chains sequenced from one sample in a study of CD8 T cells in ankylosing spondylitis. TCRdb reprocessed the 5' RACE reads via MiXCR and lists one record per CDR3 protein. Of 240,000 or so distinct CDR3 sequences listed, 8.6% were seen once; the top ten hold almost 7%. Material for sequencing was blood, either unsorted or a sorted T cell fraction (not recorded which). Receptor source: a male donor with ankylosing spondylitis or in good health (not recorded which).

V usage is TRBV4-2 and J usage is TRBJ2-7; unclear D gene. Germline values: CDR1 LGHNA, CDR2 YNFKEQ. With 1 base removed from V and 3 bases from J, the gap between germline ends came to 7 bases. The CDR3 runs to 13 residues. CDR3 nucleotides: TGTGCCAGCAGCCAAGCACGGAACTACGAGCAGTACGTC. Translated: CASSQARNYEQYV.

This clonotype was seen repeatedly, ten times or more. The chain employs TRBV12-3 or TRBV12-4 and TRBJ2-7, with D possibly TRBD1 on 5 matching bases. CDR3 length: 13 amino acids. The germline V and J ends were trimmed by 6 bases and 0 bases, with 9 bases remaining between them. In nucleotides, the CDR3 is TGTGCCAGCAGGGGGCGGTACTCCTACGAGCAGTACTTC. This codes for CASRGRYSYEQYF.

In DNA form, the CDR3 reads TGTGCCAGCAGCATACGACAGGGAATAAGGACCGGGGAGCTGTTTTTT. Amino acids: CASSIRQGIRTGELFF. The V call is TRBV5-6, the J call TRBJ2-2; 7 positions agree with TRBD1. Germline lookup yields CDR1 SGHDT and CDR2 YYEEEE. After removal of 4 bases from V and 5 bases from J, the junction contained 11 bases not matched to a gene. The CDR3 covers 16 residues.

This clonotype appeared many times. The CDR3 nucleotides are TGTGCCAGCAGCCCAAATCGGGACAGGGGAGACAATGAGCAGTTCTTC. Its protein is CASSPNRDRGDNEQFF. V gene TRBV7-2 combines with J gene TRBJ2-1, with 10 bases matching TRBD1. V gave up 5 bases and J gave up 5 bases; unmatched junction bases: 9. The CDR3 is made up of 16 amino acids. CDR1 is SGHTA, CDR2 FQGNSA, per germline.

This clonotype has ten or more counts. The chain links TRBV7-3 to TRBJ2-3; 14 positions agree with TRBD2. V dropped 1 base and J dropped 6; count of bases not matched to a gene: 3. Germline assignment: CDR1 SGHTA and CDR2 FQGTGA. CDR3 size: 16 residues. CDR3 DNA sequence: TGTGCCAGCAGCTTAAGACTAGCGGGAGGGCCGGATACGCAGTATTTT. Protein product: CASSLRLAGGPDTQYF.

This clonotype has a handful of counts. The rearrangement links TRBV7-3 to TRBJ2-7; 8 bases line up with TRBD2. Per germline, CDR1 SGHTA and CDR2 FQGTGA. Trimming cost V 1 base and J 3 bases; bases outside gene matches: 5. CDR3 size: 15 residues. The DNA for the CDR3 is TGTGCCAGCAGCTTAAGGAGCGGGAGCGACTACGAGCAGTACTTC. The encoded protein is CASSLRSGSDYEQYF.

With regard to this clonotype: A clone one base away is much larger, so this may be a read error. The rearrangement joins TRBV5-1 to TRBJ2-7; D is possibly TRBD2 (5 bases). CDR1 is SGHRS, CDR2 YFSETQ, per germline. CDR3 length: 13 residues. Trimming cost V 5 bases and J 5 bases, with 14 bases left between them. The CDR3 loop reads CASSVGIKNEQYF. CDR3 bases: TGCGCCAGCAGTGTCGGGATAAAGAACGAGCAGTACTTC. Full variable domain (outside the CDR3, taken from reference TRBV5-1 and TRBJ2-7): KAGVTQTPRYLIKTRGQQVTLSCSPISGHRSVSWYQQTPGQGLQFLFEYFSETQRNKGNFPGRFSGRQFSNSRSEMNVSTLELGDSALYLCASSVGIKNEQYFGPGTRLTVT.

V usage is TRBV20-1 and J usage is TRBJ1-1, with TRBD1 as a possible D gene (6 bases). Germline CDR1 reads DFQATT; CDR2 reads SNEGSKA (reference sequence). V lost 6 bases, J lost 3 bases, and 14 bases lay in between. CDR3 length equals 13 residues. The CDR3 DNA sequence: TGCAGTGCCCAGGGGACGGGGGACACTGAAGCTTTCTTT. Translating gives CSAQGTGDTEAFF.

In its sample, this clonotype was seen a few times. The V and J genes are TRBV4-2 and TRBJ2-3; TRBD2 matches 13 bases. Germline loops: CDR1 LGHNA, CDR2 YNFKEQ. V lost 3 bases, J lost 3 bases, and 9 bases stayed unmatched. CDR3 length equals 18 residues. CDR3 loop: CASSHEGLAGERTDTQYF. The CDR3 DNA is TGTGCCAGCAGCCACGAAGGACTAGCGGGAGAACGGACAGATACGCAGTATTTT.

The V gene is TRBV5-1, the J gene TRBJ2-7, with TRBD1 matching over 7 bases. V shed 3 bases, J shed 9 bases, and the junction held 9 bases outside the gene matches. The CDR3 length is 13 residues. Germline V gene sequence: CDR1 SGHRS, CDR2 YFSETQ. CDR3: CASSYGQELGQYF. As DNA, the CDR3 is TGCGCCAGCAGCTACGGACAGGAACTGGGGCAGTACTTC.

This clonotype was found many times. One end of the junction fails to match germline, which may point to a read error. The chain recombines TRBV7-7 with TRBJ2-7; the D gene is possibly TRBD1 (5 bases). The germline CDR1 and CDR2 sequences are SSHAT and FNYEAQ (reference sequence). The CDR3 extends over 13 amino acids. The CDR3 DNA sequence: TGTGCTAGCAGCTCGGACACTAATGGCGAGCAGTACTTC. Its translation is CASSSDTNGEQYF.

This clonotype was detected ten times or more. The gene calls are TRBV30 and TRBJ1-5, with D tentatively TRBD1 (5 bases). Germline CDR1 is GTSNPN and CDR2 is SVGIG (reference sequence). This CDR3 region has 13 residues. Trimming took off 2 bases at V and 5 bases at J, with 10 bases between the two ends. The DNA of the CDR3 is TGTGCCTGGAGTCAGGACACTGATCAGCCCCAGCATTTT. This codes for CAWSQDTDQPQHF.

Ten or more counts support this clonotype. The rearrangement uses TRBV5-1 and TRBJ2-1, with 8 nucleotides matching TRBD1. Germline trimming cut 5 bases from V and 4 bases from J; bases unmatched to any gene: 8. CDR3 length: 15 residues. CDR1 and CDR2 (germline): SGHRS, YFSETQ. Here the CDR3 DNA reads TGCGCCAGCAGGGATCCGGGACAGGATTACAATGAGCAGTTCTTC. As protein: CASRDPGQDYNEQFF.

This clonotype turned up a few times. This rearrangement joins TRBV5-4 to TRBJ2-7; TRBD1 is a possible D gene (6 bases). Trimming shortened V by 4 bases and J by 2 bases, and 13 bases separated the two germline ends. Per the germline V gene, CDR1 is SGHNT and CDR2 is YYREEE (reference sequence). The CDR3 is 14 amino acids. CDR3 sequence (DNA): TGTGCCAGCAGCGGTCCCGGGACAACCTACGAGCAGTACTTC. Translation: CASSGPGTTYEQYF.

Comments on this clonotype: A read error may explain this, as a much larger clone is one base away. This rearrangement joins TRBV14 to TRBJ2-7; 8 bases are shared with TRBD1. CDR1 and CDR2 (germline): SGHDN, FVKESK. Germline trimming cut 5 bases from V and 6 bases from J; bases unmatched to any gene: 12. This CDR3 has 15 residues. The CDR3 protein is CASSYDQGAVCEQYF. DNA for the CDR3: TGTGCCAGCAGCTACGACCAGGGGGCGGTTTGCGAGCAGTACTTC.

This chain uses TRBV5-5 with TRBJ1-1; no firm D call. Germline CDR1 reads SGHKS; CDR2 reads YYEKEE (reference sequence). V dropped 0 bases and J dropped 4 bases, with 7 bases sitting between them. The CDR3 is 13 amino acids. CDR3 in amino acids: CASSLGQATEAFF. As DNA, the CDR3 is TGTGCCAGCAGCTTGGGGCAGGCCACTGAAGCTTTCTTT.

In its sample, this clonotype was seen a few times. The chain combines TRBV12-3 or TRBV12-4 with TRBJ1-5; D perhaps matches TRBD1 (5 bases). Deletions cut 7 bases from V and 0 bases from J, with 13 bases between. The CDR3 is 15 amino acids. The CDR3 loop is CASTKGPSSNQPQHF. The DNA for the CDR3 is TGTGCCAGCACTAAGGGACCGAGTAGCAATCAGCCCCAGCATTTT.

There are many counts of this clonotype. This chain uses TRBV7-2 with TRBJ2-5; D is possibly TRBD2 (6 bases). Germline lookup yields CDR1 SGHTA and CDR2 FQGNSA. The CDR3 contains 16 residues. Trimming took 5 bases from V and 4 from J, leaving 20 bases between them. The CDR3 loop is CASSETGTWGSETQYF. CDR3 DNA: TGTGCCAGCAGCGAGACCGGGACTTGGGGATCAGAGACCCAGTACTTC.

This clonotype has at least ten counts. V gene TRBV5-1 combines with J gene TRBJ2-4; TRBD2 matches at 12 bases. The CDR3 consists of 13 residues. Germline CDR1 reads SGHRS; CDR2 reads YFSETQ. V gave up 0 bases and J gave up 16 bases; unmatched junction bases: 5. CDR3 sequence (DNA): TGCGCCAGCAGCTTGGGGACTAGCGGGAATCACTACTTC. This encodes CASSLGTSGNHYF.

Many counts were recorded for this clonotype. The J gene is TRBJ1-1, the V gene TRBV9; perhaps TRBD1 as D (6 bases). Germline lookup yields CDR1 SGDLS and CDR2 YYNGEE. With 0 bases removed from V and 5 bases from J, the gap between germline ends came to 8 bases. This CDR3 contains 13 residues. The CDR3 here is CASSVDRETEAFF. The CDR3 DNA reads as TGTGCCAGCAGCGTAGACAGGGAGACTGAAGCTTTCTTT. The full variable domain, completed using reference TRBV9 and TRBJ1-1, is DSGVTQTPKHLITATGQRVTLRCSPRSGDLSVYWYQQSLDQGLQFLIQYYNGEERAKGNILERFSAQQFPDLHSELNLSSLELGDSALYFCASSVDRETEAFFGQGTRLTVV.

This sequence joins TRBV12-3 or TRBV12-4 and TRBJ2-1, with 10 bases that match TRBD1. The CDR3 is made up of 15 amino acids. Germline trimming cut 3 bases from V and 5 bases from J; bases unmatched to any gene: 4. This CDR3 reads CASSLDRGAHNEQFF. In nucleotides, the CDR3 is TGTGCCAGCAGTTTGGACAGGGGGGCCCACAATGAGCAGTTCTTC.

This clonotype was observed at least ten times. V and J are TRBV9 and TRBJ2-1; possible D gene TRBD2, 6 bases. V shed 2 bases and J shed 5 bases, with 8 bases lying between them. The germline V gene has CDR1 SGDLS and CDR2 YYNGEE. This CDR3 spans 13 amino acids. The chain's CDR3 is CASSVGLNNEQFF. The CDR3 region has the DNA TGTGCCAGCAGCGTGGGACTTAACAATGAGCAGTTCTTC.

The CDR3 loop reads CASSLGGCTDTQYF. CDR3 in DNA: TGTGCCAGCAGTTTAGGAGGGTGCACAGATACGCAGTATTTT. V and J are TRBV12-3 or TRBV12-4 and TRBJ2-3; D perhaps matches TRBD2 (5 bases). Trimming took off 1 base at V and 1 base at J, with 6 bases between the two ends. The CDR3 covers 14 residues.

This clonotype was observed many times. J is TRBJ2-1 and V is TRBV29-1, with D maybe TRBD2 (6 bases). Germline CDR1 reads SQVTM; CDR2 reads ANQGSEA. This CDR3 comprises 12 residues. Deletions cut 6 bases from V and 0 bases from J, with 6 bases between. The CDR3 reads CSVGSSYNEQFF. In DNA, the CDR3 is TGCAGCGTCGGGAGCTCCTACAATGAGCAGTTCTTC.

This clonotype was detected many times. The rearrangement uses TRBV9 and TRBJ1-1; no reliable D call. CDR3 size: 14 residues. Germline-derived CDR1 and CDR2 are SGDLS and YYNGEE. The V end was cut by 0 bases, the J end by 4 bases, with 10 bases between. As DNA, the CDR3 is TGTGCCAGCAGCGTAGGCCCTAATCCCACTGAAGCTTTCTTT. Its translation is CASSVGPNPTEAFF.

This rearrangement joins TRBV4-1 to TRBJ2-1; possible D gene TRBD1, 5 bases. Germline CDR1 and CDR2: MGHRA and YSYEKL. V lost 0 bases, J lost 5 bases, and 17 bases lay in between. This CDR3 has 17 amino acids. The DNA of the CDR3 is TGCGCCAGCAGCCAAGATTACGTGAGACAGCTGAACAATGAGCAGTTCTTC. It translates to CASSQDYVRQLNNEQFF.

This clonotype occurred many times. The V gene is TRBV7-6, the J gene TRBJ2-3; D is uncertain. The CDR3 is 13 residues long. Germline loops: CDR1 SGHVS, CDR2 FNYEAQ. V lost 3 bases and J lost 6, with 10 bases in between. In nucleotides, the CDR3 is TGTGCCAGCAGCTTGGATACTGGGGATACGCAGTATTTT. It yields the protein CASSLDTGDTQYF.

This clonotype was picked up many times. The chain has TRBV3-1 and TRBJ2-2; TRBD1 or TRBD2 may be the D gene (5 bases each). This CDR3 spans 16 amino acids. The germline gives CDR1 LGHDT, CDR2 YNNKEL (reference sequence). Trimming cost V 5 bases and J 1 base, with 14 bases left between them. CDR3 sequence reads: CASSGPGTRNTGELFF. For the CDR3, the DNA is TGTGCCAGCAGCGGACCCGGGACCCGGAACACCGGGGAGCTGTTTTTT.

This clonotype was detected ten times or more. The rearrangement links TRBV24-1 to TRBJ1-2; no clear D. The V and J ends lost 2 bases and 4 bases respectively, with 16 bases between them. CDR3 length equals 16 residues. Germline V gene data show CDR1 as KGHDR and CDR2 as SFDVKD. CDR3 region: CATSDSRGGISYGYTF. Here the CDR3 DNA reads TGTGCCACCAGTGATTCCCGGGGAGGCATCTCCTATGGCTACACCTTC.

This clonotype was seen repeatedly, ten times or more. In DNA, the CDR3 is TGCGCCAGCAGCTTACAGGGTGTCGGCACAGATACGCAGTATTTT. The encoded protein is CASSLQGVGTDTQYF. The rearrangement links TRBV5-1 to TRBJ2-3; tentatively, D is TRBD1 (6 bases). The CDR3 runs 15 residues. Germline CDR1 SGHRS, CDR2 YFSETQ. V was trimmed by 2 bases and J by 1 base, leaving 11 bases between them.

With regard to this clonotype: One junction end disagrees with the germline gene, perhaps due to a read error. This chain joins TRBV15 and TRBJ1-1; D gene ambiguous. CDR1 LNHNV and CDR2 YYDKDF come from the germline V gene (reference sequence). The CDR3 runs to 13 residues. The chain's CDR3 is CAPSRDGPSEAFF. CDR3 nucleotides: TGTGCCCCCAGCAGAGACGGGCCCTCTGAAGCTTTCTTT.